This T cell receptor beta chain comes out of a study of cytomegalovirus exposure and HLA in healthy donors. Findings and limits, study-wide: In vitro confirmation showed three CMV-associated chains to be CMV antigen specific.

The method was immunoSEQ multiplex PCR; TCRdb's version includes in-frame clones alone and lacks a portion of them. The sample comprises 150,000 to 200,000 clones, approximately 85% of which are singletons, and roughly 1.5% rests with the top ten. CDR3 length: 13 residues. Germline CDR1 is SGHNT and CDR2 is YYREEE (reference sequence). The trim removed 7 bases at V and 4 bases at J, leaving 8 bases unmatched. Only a few counts were recorded for this clone. Its antigen is not identified. The clonotype comes from a woman between 18 and 29 years old in good health and CMV-seronegative. This chain uses TRBV5-4 with TRBJ2-7; 7 bases agree with TRBD2. The sample was PBMCs. Here the CDR3 DNA reads TGTGCCAGCGGTCCGGGCGGGAGATACGAGCAGTACTTC. The encoded protein is CASGPGGRYEQYF.